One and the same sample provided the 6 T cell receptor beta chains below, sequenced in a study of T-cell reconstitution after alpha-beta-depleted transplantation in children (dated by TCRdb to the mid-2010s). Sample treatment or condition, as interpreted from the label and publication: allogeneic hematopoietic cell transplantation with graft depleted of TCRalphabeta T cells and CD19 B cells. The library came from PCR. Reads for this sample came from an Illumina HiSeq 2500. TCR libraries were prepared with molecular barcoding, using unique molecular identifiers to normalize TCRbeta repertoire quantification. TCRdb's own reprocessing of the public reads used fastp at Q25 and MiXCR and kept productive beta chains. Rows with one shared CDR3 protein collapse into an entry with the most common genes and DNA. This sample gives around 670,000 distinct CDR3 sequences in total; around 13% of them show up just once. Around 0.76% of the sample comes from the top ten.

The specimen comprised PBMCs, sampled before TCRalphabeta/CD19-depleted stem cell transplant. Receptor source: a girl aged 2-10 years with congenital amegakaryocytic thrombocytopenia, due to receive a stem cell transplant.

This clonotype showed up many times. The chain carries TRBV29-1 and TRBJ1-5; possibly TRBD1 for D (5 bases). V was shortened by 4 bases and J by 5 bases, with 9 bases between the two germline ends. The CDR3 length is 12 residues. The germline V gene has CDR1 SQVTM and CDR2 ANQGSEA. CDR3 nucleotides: TGCAGCGTTGGGGGGACTGATCAGCCCCAGCATTTT. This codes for CSVGGTDQPQHF.

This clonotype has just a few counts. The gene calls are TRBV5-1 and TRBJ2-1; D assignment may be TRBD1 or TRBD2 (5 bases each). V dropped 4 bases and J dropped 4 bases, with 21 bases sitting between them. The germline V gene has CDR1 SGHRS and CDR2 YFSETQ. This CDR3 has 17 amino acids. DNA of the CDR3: TGCGCCAGCAGCCCCGGGACCAACCGACCCCGATACAATGAGCAGTTCTTC. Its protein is CASSPGTNRPRYNEQFF.

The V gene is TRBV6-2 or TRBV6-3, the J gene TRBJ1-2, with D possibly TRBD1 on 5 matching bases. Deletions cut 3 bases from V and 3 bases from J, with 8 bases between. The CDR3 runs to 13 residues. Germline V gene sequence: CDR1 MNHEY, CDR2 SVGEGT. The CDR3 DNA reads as TGTGCCAGCAGTTATTGGGGCGACTATGGCTACACCTTC. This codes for CASSYWGDYGYTF.

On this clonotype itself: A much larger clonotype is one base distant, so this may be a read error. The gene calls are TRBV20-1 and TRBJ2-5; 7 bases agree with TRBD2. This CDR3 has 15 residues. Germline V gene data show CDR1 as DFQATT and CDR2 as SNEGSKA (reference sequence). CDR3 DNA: TGCAGTGCTAGGGGCGGGAGTGAACCCCAAGAGACCCATTACTTC. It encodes CSARGGSEPQETHYF.

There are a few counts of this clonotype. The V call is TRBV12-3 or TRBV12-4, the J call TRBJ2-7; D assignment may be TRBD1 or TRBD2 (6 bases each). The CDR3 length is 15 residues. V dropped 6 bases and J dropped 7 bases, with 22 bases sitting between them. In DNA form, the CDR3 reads TGTGCCAGCAGCTCTCCGGGGGCAACAAGGCGGGAGCAGTACTTC. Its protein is CASSSPGATRREQYF.

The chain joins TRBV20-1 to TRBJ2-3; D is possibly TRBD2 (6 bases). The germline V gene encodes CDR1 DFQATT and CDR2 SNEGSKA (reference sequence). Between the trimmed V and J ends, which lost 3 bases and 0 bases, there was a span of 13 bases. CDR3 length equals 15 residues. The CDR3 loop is CSARFPGESTDTQYF. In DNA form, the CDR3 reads TGCAGTGCTAGGTTCCCGGGAGAAAGCACAGATACGCAGTATTTT.